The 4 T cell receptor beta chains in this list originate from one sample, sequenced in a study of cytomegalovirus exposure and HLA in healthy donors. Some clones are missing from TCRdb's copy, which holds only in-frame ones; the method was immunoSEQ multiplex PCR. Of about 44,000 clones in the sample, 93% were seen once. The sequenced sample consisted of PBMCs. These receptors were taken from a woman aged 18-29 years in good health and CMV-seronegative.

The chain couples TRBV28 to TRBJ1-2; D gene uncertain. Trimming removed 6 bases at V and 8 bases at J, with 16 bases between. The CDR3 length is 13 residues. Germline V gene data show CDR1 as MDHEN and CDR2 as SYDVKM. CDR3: CASSVERAPGYTF. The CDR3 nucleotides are TGTGCCAGCAGCGTGGAGAGGGCCCCCGGCTACACCTTC.

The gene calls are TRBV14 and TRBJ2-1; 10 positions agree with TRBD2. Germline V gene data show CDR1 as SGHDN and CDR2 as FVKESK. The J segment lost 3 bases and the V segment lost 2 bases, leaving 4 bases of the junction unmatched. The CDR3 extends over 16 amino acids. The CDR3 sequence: CASSQLAGADYNEQFF. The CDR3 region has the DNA TGTGCCAGCAGCCAACTAGCGGGAGCCGACTACAATGAGCAGTTCTTC.

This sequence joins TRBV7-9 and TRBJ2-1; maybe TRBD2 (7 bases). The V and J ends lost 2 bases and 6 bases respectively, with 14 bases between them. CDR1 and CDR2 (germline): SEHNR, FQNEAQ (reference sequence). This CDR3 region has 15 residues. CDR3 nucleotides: TGTGCCAGCAGCTTATTCTACAGGGAGGGCAATGAGCAGTTCTTC. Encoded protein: CASSLFYREGNEQFF.

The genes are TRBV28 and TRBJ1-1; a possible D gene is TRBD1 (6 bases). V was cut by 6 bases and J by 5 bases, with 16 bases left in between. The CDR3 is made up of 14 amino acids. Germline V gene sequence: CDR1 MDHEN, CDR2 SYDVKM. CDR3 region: CASSIGGRRTEAFF. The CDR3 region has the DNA TGTGCCAGCAGCATAGGGGGTCGGAGGACTGAAGCTTTCTTT.